This TCR beta chain originates from a study of blood T cell repertoires in COVID-19. Across the study: T cells, B-cell-depleted T cells, or PBMCs supplied cDNA or gDNA.

CDR3 size: 15 residues. V was clipped by 0 bases and J by 6 bases, with 13 bases between them. Germline assignment: CDR1 SGHVS and CDR2 FQNEAQ. In the authors' methods: Amplified reference gene primers provided the basis for estimating nucleated cell counts. Libraries were prepared by immunoSEQ multiplex PCR; TCRdb keeps only in-frame clonotypes and omits some of them. That table supplies the V and J calls and clone size; D and trimming were determined from the DNA. The repertoire holds around 60,000 clones, with about 76% as singletons. This chain joins TRBV7-8 and TRBJ2-3; a possible D gene is TRBD2 (6 bases). The source material was peripheral blood. This sequence originates from a human donor in a cohort sampled during active COVID-19. As DNA, the CDR3 is TGTGCCAGCAGCTTAGCGGGAAGGGACTTGGATACGCAGTATTTT. It specifies CASSLAGRDLDTQYF.